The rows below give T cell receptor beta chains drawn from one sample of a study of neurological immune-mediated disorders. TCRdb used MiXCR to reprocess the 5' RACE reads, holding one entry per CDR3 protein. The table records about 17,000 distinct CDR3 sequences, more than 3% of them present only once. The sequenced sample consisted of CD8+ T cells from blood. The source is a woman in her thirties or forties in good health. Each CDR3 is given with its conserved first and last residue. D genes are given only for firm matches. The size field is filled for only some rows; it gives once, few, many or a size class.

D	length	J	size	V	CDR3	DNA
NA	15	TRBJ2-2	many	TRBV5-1	CASSLKLGATGELFF	TGCGCCAGCAGCTTGAAGCTGGGGGCGACCGGGGAGCTGTTTTTT
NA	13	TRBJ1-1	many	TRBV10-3	CANSGDTNTEAFF	TGTGCCAACTCGGGGGACACGAACACTGAAGCTTTCTTT
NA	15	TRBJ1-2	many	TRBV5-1	CASSNGPTGDYGYTF	TGCGCCAGCAGCAATGGACCGACAGGCGACTATGGCTACACCTTC
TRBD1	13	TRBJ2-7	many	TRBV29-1	CSVEKDRSYEQYF	TGCAGCGTTGAGAAGGACAGGTCCTACGAGCAGTACTTC
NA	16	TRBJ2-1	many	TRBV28	CASRLELQGLVHEQFF	TGTGCCAGCAGACTAGAATTACAGGGACTGGTGCATGAGCAGTTCTTC
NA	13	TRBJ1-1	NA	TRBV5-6	CASSFGGGTEAFF	TGTGCCAGCAGCTTCGGGGGAGGCACTGAAGCTTTCTTT
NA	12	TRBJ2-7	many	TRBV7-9	CASTEGGYEQYF	TGTGCCAGCACCGAAGGGGGTTACGAGCAGTACTTC
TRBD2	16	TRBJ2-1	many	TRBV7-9	CASSSPPRLAGDEQFF	TGTGCCAGCAGCTCCCCCCCGCGACTAGCGGGGGACGAGCAGTTCTTC
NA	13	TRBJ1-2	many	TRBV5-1	CASSATGFYGYTF	TGCGCCAGCAGCGCAACAGGGTTCTATGGCTACACCTTC
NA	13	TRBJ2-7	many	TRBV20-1	CSARFWDLGEQYF	TGCAGTGCTAGATTTTGGGACCTCGGGGAGCAGTACTTC
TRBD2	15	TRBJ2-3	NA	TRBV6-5	CASSYAGLDIGTQYF	TGTGCCAGCAGTTACGCGGGACTAGATATTGGTACGCAGTATTTT
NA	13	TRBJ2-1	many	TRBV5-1	CASSLVPLNEQFF	TGCGCCAGCAGCTTGGTACCCCTGAATGAGCAGTTCTTC
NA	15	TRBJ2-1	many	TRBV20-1	CSARDHEDYYNEQFF	TGCAGTGCTAGAGATCACGAGGATTACTACAATGAGCAGTTCTTC
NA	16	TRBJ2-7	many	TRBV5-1	CASSLEDYTGVHEQYF	TGCGCCAGCAGCTTGGAGGACTATACGGGAGTGCACGAGCAGTACTTC
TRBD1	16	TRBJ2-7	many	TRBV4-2	CASSQAPGQGSYEQYF	TGTGCCAGCAGCCAAGCACCGGGACAGGGGTCCTACGAGCAGTACTTC
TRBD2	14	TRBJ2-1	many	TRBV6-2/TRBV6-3	CASSWTSGSDEQFF	TGTGCCAGCAGTTGGACTAGCGGGAGTGATGAGCAGTTCTTC
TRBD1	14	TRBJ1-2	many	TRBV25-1	CASSQGGLLYGYTF	TGTGCCAGCAGCCAGGGGGGCCTGCTCTATGGCTACACCTTC
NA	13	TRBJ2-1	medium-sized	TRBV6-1	CASSAYRPNEQFF	TGTGCCAGCTCCGCCTATCGGCCCAATGAGCAGTTCTTC
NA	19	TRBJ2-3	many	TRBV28	CASSFSETGGAESTDTQYF	TGTGCCAGCAGTTTTTCCGAAACGGGCGGGGCCGAATCCACAGATACGCAGTATTTT
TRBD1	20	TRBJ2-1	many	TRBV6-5	CASRSLVSAHSGTGGNEQFF	TGTGCCAGCAGAAGCCTAGTGTCGGCGCACTCCGGGACAGGGGGCAATGAGCAGTTCTTC
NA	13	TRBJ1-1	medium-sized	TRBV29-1	CSVEVTTNTEAFF	TGCAGCGTTGAAGTGACGACGAACACTGAAGCTTTCTTT
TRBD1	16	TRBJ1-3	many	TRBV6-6	CASSYDYRGAENTIYF	TGTGCCAGCAGTTACGATTACAGGGGCGCAGAAAACACCATATATTTT